These 15 T cell receptor beta chains were all obtained from the same sample, sequenced in a study of blood T cell repertoires in COVID-19. The method was immunoSEQ multiplex PCR; TCRdb's version includes in-frame clones alone and lacks a portion of them. The profile covers about 180,000 clones, with approximately 85% appearing a single time and 6% to 6.5% taken by the ten largest. Sequenced input: PBMCs or T cells enriched from blood (not recorded which). These receptors were collected from a man aged 40-55 years who had recovered from COVID-19.

The rearrangement links TRBV6-2 or TRBV6-3 to TRBJ2-1, with TRBD1 matching 10 bases. CDR1 MNHEY and CDR2 SVGEGT come from the germline V gene. V was pared by 4 bases and J by 4 bases, with 4 bases of the junction left unmatched. The CDR3 totals 15 residues. CDR3 DNA: TGTGCCAGCAGTTTCCCGGGACAGGGGTACAATGAGCAGTTCTTC. This gives the protein CASSFPGQGYNEQFF.

The chain links TRBV21-1 to TRBJ2-7; the DNA was not used to check the table's D call, TRBD2. TRBV21-1 is given as a pseudogene. The CDR3 runs to 17 residues. CDR3 coding DNA: TGTGCCAGCAGCAAACTTAGGACTCGGGAGGGCTCCTACGAGCAGTACTTC. Translation: CASSKLRTREGSYEQYF.

The V gene is TRBV7-8, the J gene TRBJ1-1; D uncertain. Trimming removed 3 bases from V and 0 bases from J, with 8 bases in between. The CDR3 contains 14 residues. The V gene's germline CDR1 is SGHVS and CDR2 FQNEAQ. The CDR3 region is CASSFSQLNTEAFF. In DNA form, the CDR3 reads TGTGCCAGCAGCTTTTCTCAGTTGAACACTGAAGCTTTCTTT.

This clone was observed once. The chain uses TRBV7-2 and TRBJ1-4; tentatively, D is TRBD1 (5 bases). Germline V CDR1 and CDR2: SGHTA, FQGNSA. The CDR3 has 15 amino acids. V was cut by 2 bases and J by 6 bases, with 13 bases left in between. The CDR3 DNA sequence: TGTGCCAGCAGCTTATCAGGGAGGGGTCATGAAAAACTGTTTTTT. Encoded protein: CASSLSGRGHEKLFF.

The chain combines TRBV7-9 with TRBJ2-7, with 7 bases fitting TRBD1. Germline lookup yields CDR1 SEHNR and CDR2 FQNEAQ (reference sequence). This CDR3 comprises 13 residues. The trim removed 5 bases at V and 4 bases at J, leaving 5 bases unmatched. The CDR3 coding sequence is TGTGCCAGCAGCCTTACAGGGGTGTACGAGCAGTACTTC. Its protein product is CASSLTGVYEQYF. Full variable domain (missing parts from reference TRBV7-9 and TRBJ2-7): DTGVSQNPRHKITKRGQNVTFRCDPISEHNRLYWYRQTLGQGPEFLTYFQNEAQLEKSRLLSDRFSAERPKGSFSTLEIQRTEQGDSAMYLCASSLTGVYEQYFGPGTRLTVT.

The chain joins TRBV5-1 to TRBJ2-1; 9 nucleotides line up with TRBD1. J was trimmed by 10 bases and V by 1 base; bases with no gene match: 15. Germline CDR1 SGHRS, CDR2 YFSETQ. The CDR3 totals 17 residues. CDR3 in amino acids: CASSLSPPGQGPVEQFF. CDR3 nucleotides: TGCGCCAGCAGCTTGTCCCCTCCGGGACAGGGCCCGGTGGAGCAGTTCTTC.

The CDR3 is CASSWGGNTEAFF. In DNA form, the CDR3 reads TGTGCCAGCAGCTGGGGGGGGAACACTGAAGCTTTCTTT. The chain combines TRBV3-1 (or the pseudogene TRBV3-2) with TRBJ1-1, with a weak D call TRBD1 (5 bases). V was trimmed by 5 bases and J by 1 base, leaving 8 bases between them. CDR3 length: 13 residues. Germline values: CDR1 LGHDT, CDR2 YNNKEL (reference sequence).

This clone has more than one count but fewer than ten. V is TRBV2 and J is TRBJ1-2, with D possibly being TRBD1 (5 bases). Germline V gives CDR1 SNHLY, CDR2 FYNNEI. The CDR3 contains 12 residues. Trimming removed 9 bases from V and 8 bases from J, with 16 bases in between. DNA for the CDR3: TGTGCCAGTGGGGATAGGGGTAGAGGCTACACCTTC. It specifies CASGDRGRGYTF.

The chain employs TRBV24-1 and TRBJ2-1, with 9 bases identical to TRBD1. With 7 bases clipped from V and 8 bases from J, the junction kept 5 bases outside the gene matches. The V gene's germline CDR1 is KGHDR and CDR2 SFDVKD. The CDR3 has 13 amino acids. This CDR3 reads CATSRQGEDEQFF. Written as DNA, the CDR3 is TGTGCCACCAGCCGACAGGGGGAGGATGAGCAGTTCTTC.

The chain uses TRBV19 and TRBJ2-1, with 7 bases matching TRBD2. V lost 3 bases, J lost 7 bases, and 9 bases stayed unmatched. The CDR3 runs to 15 residues. Germline V gene lookup returns CDR1 LNHDA and CDR2 SQIVND (reference sequence). The chain's CDR3 is CASSIPGPGRNEQFF. The CDR3 bases are TGTGCCAGTAGTATCCCCGGTCCCGGGAGGAATGAGCAGTTCTTC.

The rearrangement joins TRBV5-1 to TRBJ2-2; TRBD1 matches at 9 bases. The CDR3 extends over 18 amino acids. The ends lost 1 base at V and 1 base at J; junction bases unmatched: 8. Germline CDR1 is SGHRS and CDR2 is YFSETQ. CDR3 in amino acids: CASSLSWDRVMNTGELFF. The CDR3 DNA is TGCGCCAGCAGCTTGTCATGGGACAGGGTTATGAACACCGGGGAGCTGTTTTTT.

The V call is TRBV5-1, the J call TRBJ2-5; 10 bases are shared with TRBD2. CDR1 and CDR2 from the germline V gene are SGHRS and YFSETQ. Trimming at V came to 4 bases and at J to 3 bases, leaving 3 bases not matched to a gene. The CDR3 consists of 14 residues. The CDR3 DNA reads TGCGCCAGCAGCGGGGGACTAGCGAAAGAGACCCAGTACTTC. It codes for CASSGGLAKETQYF.

The chain couples TRBV19 to TRBJ1-3; D unresolved. The CDR3 runs to 14 residues. Between the trimmed V and J ends, which lost 7 bases and 1 base, there was a span of 11 bases. CDR1 and CDR2 (germline): LNHDA, SQIVND (reference sequence). The CDR3 sequence: CASTRQASGNTIYF. The CDR3 bases are TGTGCCAGTACTCGGCAGGCTTCTGGAAACACCATATATTTT.

The gene calls are TRBV5-1 and TRBJ2-4; 10 bases are a match to TRBD1. The junction had 6 bases not matched to a gene; V was cut back by 0 bases and J by 9 bases. The germline gives CDR1 SGHRS, CDR2 YFSETQ. The CDR3 sequence is 15 residues long. The DNA of the CDR3 is TGCGCCAGCAGCTTGGCCGGGGACAGGGGAGGCATTCAGTACTTC. It specifies CASSLAGDRGGIQYF. Filled out from reference TRBV5-1 and TRBJ2-4, the complete variable domain reads KAGVTQTPRYLIKTRGQQVTLSCSPISGHRSVSWYQQTPGQGLQFLFEYFSETQRNKGNFPGRFSGRQFSNSRSEMNVSTLELGDSALYLCASSLAGDRGGIQYFGAGTRLSVL.

The rearrangement joins TRBV28 to TRBJ2-7; 9 bases fit TRBD1. This CDR3 is 15 amino acids long. Unmatched junction bases numbered 8, after V lost 8 bases and J lost 0 bases. Germline V gives CDR1 MDHEN, CDR2 SYDVKM. The CDR3 reads CASGEGTGSSYEQYF. The CDR3 DNA reads as TGTGCCAGCGGGGAGGGGACAGGGAGCTCCTACGAGCAGTACTTC.